These 15 T cell receptor beta chains originate from one sample sequenced in a study of cytomegalovirus exposure and HLA in healthy donors. The primer mix had 60 Vbeta and 13 Jbeta primers. The repertoire was sequenced with immunoSEQ multiplex PCR; TCRdb's copy has only in-frame clones and lacks some. The sample yields 110,000 or so clones, 76% seen once. Sequencing input: PBMCs. Every receptor here comes from a man aged 35 to 55 in good health and CMV-seropositive.

The J gene is TRBJ2-5, the V gene TRBV7-2; 8 bases are a match to TRBD1. This CDR3 has 15 residues. J gave up 5 bases and V 2 bases, and 7 bases lay outside the gene matches. Germline V gene lookup returns CDR1 SGHTA and CDR2 FQGNSA. CDR3 in amino acids: CASSLIGRGRETQYF. Written as DNA, the CDR3 is TGTGCCAGCAGCTTAATCGGCAGGGGGCGGGAGACCCAGTACTTC. The whole variable domain, remainder taken from reference TRBV7-2 and TRBJ2-5, is GAGVSQSPSNKVTEKGKDVELRCDPISGHTALYWYRQSLGQGLEFLIYFQGNSAPDKSGLPSDRFSAERTGGSVSTLTIQRTQQEDSAVYLCASSLIGRGRETQYFGPGTRLLVL.

The chain combines TRBV11-3 with TRBJ1-5; D remains ambiguous. Per germline, CDR1 SGHNT and CDR2 YENEEA. CDR3 size: 15 residues. Trimming left V 0 bases short and J 7 bases short, with 13 bases between. CDR3 region: CASSLESGLRQPQHF. The DNA for the CDR3 is TGTGCCAGCAGCTTAGAGTCGGGGTTACGGCAGCCCCAGCATTTT.

The rearrangement joins TRBV2 to TRBJ2-7, with 9 bases aligning to TRBD1. V dropped 6 bases and J dropped 2; count of bases not matched to a gene: 2. Germline loops: CDR1 SNHLY, CDR2 FYNNEI. The CDR3 has 13 amino acids. This chain's CDR3 is CASRRQGAYEQYF. The CDR3 nucleotides are TGTGCCAGCAGAAGACAGGGGGCCTACGAGCAGTACTTC.

This clone was detected a few times. CDR3 DNA: TGTGCCAGCAGCTTAGCGGCCAGGGGGCGGGCTAATGAAAAACTGTTTTTT. Amino acids: CASSLAARGRANEKLFF. This sequence joins TRBV7-2 and TRBJ1-4; TRBD1 agrees at 8 bases. Germline assignment: CDR1 SGHTA and CDR2 FQGNSA. CDR3 length: 17 residues. V lost 0 bases to trimming and J lost 3 bases; unmatched junction nucleotides: 6. Filled out from reference TRBV7-2 and TRBJ1-4, the complete variable domain reads GAGVSQSPSNKVTEKGKDVELRCDPISGHTALYWYRQSLGQGLEFLIYFQGNSAPDKSGLPSDRFSAERTGGSVSTLTIQRTQQEDSAVYLCASSLAARGRANEKLFFGSGTQLSVL.

This clone appeared once. V gene TRBV29-1 combines with J gene TRBJ2-7; D may be TRBD2 (6 bases). V lost 5 bases and J lost 2, with 10 bases in between. Per germline, CDR1 SQVTM and CDR2 ANQGSEA. The CDR3 is made up of 12 amino acids. The CDR3 DNA is TGCAGCGTTCTTCGCGGGACCTACGAGCAGTACTTC. This encodes CSVLRGTYEQYF.

The rearrangement uses TRBV11-3 and TRBJ2-2; 7 bases fit TRBD2. Germline trimming cut 8 bases from V and 1 base from J; bases unmatched to any gene: 4. CDR3 length equals 14 residues. Germline assignment: CDR1 SGHNT and CDR2 YENEEA. The CDR3, as DNA: TGTGCCAGCTCGGGGACTAAGAACACCGGGGAGCTGTTTTTT. Translated: CASSGTKNTGELFF.

The chain couples TRBV5-1 to TRBJ2-1; 13 bases map to TRBD2. Trimming removed 4 bases from V and 5 bases from J; junction bases left unmatched: 12. Germline V gene data show CDR1 as SGHRS and CDR2 as YFSETQ. The CDR3 loop spans 18 amino acids. CDR3 sequence (DNA): TGCGCCAGCAGCCCCCAGCAGCTTGGGACTAGCGGGAACAATGAGCAGTTCTTC. Its protein product is CASSPQQLGTSGNNEQFF.

The chain has TRBV6-5 and TRBJ2-4, with 8 bases that match TRBD2. There are 14 residues in the CDR3. Per the germline V gene, CDR1 is MNHEY and CDR2 is SVGAGI. The ends lost 6 bases at V and 6 bases at J; junction bases unmatched: 7. CDR3 sequence (DNA): TGTGCCAGCAGGACCGGGGGGGCTGTAAACATTCAGTACTTC. Its translation: CASRTGGAVNIQYF.

The rearrangement uses TRBV15 and TRBJ1-1, with TRBD1 matching 8 bases. J gave up 0 bases and V 3 bases, and 12 bases lay outside the gene matches. The germline V gene has CDR1 LNHNV and CDR2 YYDKDF (reference sequence). This CDR3 region has 18 residues. CDR3 loop: CATSSSWTGTTLNTEAFF. The CDR3, as DNA: TGTGCCACCAGCAGTTCCTGGACAGGGACTACCCTGAACACTGAAGCTTTCTTT.

V gene TRBV11-1 combines with J gene TRBJ2-2, with TRBD2 identical over 12 bases. Germline V gene sequence: CDR1 SGHAT, CDR2 FQDESV (reference sequence). The CDR3 runs 15 residues. V shed 7 bases and J 7 bases; nucleotides not matched to a gene: 7. The CDR3 DNA reads TGTGCCAGCACTCTAGCGGGAGGGCCTAACGGGGAGCTGTTTTTT. It is translated as CASTLAGGPNGELFF.

This chain joins TRBV6-4 and TRBJ2-1; 13 positions match TRBD2. The germline CDR1 and CDR2 sequences are MRHNA and SNTAGT. The CDR3 is 17 amino acids. Trimming cost V 0 bases and J 3 bases; bases outside gene matches: 2. The chain's CDR3 is CASSDSGLAGDYNEQFF. The DNA for the CDR3 is TGTGCCAGCAGTGACTCAGGACTAGCGGGAGACTACAATGAGCAGTTCTTC.

The table lists this clone with a count of one. The genes are TRBV7-9 and TRBJ1-2; D remains unclear. CDR1 and CDR2 from the germline V gene are SEHNR and FQNEAQ (reference sequence). The V and J ends lost 6 bases and 8 bases respectively, with 19 bases between them. This CDR3 is 14 amino acids long. The CDR3 nucleotides are TGTGCCAGCAGTCAGGACTTAAACCTCAGGGGCTACACCTTC. It specifies CASSQDLNLRGYTF. Complete variable domain (other parts from reference TRBV7-9 and TRBJ1-2): DTGVSQNPRHKITKRGQNVTFRCDPISEHNRLYWYRQTLGQGPEFLTYFQNEAQLEKSRLLSDRFSAERPKGSFSTLEIQRTEQGDSAMYLCASSQDLNLRGYTFGSGTRLTVV.

The genes are TRBV2 and TRBJ1-4; TRBD1 is a possible D gene (5 bases). Germline assignment: CDR1 SNHLY and CDR2 FYNNEI. Trimming took 7 bases from V and 5 from J, leaving 11 bases between them. The CDR3 extends over 13 amino acids. The CDR3 protein is CASMGGSNEKLFF. The CDR3 bases are TGTGCCAGCATGGGGGGAAGCAATGAAAAACTGTTTTTT.

The genes are TRBV18 and TRBJ2-2; D might be TRBD2 (6 bases). Trimming shortened V by 8 bases and J by 0 bases, and 16 bases separated the two germline ends. The CDR3 has 16 amino acids. CDR1 and CDR2 from the germline V gene are KGHSH and LQKENI. As DNA, the CDR3 is TGTGCCAGCCCCTTGGCGGGGACCGCGAACACCGGGGAGCTGTTTTTT. This sequence encodes CASPLAGTANTGELFF.

V gene TRBV5-1 combines with J gene TRBJ2-1; TRBD2 matches 14 bases. Germline CDR1 is SGHRS and CDR2 is YFSETQ. The CDR3 length is 19 residues. V shed 0 bases and J 7 bases; nucleotides not matched to a gene: 12. CDR3 in amino acids: CASSLVPGSGTSGRNEQFF. The CDR3 DNA follows: TGCGCCAGCAGCTTGGTCCCGGGGTCGGGGACTAGCGGGAGAAATGAGCAGTTCTTC. The complete variable domain, with remaining parts taken from reference TRBV5-1 and TRBJ2-1, reads KAGVTQTPRYLIKTRGQQVTLSCSPISGHRSVSWYQQTPGQGLQFLFEYFSETQRNKGNFPGRFSGRQFSNSRSEMNVSTLELGDSALYLCASSLVPGSGTSGRNEQFFGPGTRLTVL.